This TCR beta chain was found in a study of beta chain features in type 1 diabetes. Study background: Comparable age, gender and cell yields were observed in patients relative to healthy donors. Study-wide results and caveats: In comparison with healthy donors, patients had naive, central memory and Treg TCRB repertoires that appeared more similar.

Germline trimming cut 8 bases from V and 8 bases from J; bases unmatched to any gene: 5. Germline assignment: CDR1 MGHDK and CDR2 SYGVNS. The CDR3 is 12 amino acids. To note about this clone: No antigen is known for it.

Every isolated RNA sample was fully reverse transcribed, so sequencing captured expressed TCRB transcripts. Naive, central memory and regulatory T cell samples produced a mean of around 4 million reads. The assay was immunoSEQ multiplex PCR, and TCRdb's table has in-frame clones only and misses some. The repertoire consists of hundreds of thousands of clones, with 15% to 18% occurring once and the leading ten covering about 0.097%. Input material: naive CD4+ T cells from blood. The receptor was derived from a man younger than 30 in good health. The chain recombines TRBV25-1 with TRBJ2-1; 8 bases are shared with TRBD1. CDR3 coding DNA: TGTGCCAGCGTAGCAGGGGGCGATGAGCAGTTCTTC. Amino acid sequence: CASVAGGDEQFF. The full variable domain, in which reference TRBV25-1 and TRBJ2-1 provide the parts outside the CDR3, is EADIYQTPRYLVIGTGKKITLECSQTMGHDKMYWYQQDPGMELHLIHYSYGVNSTEKGDLSSESTVSRIRTEHFPLTLESARPSHTSQYLCASVAGGDEQFFGPGTRLTVL.